This T cell receptor (beta chain) was sequenced in a study of blood T cell repertoires in COVID-19. About the research overall: COVID-19 samples, acute and convalescent, were from the United States, Italy and Spain. PBMCs, B-cell-depleted T cells, or T cells provided the cDNA or gDNA that made up the material.

Study processing details: Quantification of nucleated cells was approximated via reference gene primer amplification. The table came from immunoSEQ multiplex PCR; TCRdb's copy has only in-frame clones and leaves some out. V and J calls and clone size are given by that table; D and trimming were obtained from the DNA. The profile shows over 20,000 clones, around 92% of them singletons. Germline loops: CDR1 SGHRS, CDR2 YFSETQ. The CDR3 sequence is 15 residues long. With 0 bases removed from V and 0 bases from J, the gap between germline ends came to 7 bases. The V gene is TRBV5-1, the J gene TRBJ1-5, with a tentative D call TRBD1 (5 bases). This TCR came from a man in his 70s with active COVID-19. Sequenced: peripheral blood. This chain's CDR3 is CASSLAGGSNQPQHF. The CDR3 nucleotides are TGCGCCAGCAGCTTGGCCGGGGGTAGCAATCAGCCCCAGCATTTT.